This T cell receptor beta chain was profiled in a study of T cell repertoires in cytomegalovirus infection. Overall study: CMV infection plus the matching HLA type was flagged by public TCR beta signatures.

This clonotype came up many times. The antigen remains undetermined. The study, taken as a whole, reports: Using cumulative public TCR beta family frequency, the authors identified those who carried CMV together with the relevant HLA. Predominance within the ex vivo response was attributable to HLA-C-restricted CMV-specific TCR beta clonotypes.

TCRdb itself ran the reads through MiXCR, one entry per CDR3 protein. The profile shows around 310,000 distinct CDR3 sequences, 15% to 20% of them singletons. This TCR was recovered from a human donor in good health (CMV status not recorded). Some clones in this sample may be carry-over from other donors' samples. Sequenced sample: PBMCs.

Written as DNA, the CDR3 is TGTGCCAGAAAGAACACTGAAGCTTTCTTT. It specifies CARKNTEAFF. This chain links TRBV10-3 with TRBJ1-1, with D unclear. Per the germline V gene, CDR1 is ENHRY and CDR2 is SYGVKD. The CDR3 covers 10 residues. V dropped 10 bases and J dropped 1 base, with 4 bases sitting between them.